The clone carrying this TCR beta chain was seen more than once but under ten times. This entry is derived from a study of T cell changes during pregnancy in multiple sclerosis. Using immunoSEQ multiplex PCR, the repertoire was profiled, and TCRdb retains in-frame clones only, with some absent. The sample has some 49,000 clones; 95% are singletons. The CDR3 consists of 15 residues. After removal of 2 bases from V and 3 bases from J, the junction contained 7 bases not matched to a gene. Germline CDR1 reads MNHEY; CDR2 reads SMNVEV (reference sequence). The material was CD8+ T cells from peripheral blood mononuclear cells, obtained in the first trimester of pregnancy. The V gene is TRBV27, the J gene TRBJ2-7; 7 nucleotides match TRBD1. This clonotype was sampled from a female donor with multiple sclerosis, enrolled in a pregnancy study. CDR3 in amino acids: CASSLNLGQNYEQYF. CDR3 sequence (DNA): TGTGCCAGCAGTTTAAATTTGGGACAGAACTACGAGCAGTACTTC.